This T cell receptor (beta chain) derives from a study of shared clonotypes between healthy human individuals. Study-wide points: A reduction in generation probabilities was seen for non-shared clonotypes relative to those shared by all four donors.

Concerning this clone: The antigen is undetermined.

Free of recent acute infections or vaccinations, the donors were healthy HIV-negative adults. In the CD4+ fraction, cells were divided into CD45RA+ naive and CD45RA-negative memory subsets. The data were produced by immunoSEQ multiplex PCR, yet TCRdb's version contains in-frame clones alone and is incomplete. This sample carries 330,000 or so clones, about 70% of them seen once, and the ten largest clones take around 9.3%. The sequenced sample consisted of memory CD4+ T cells sorted from blood. Documented subset: CD45RA-negative fraction. This clonotype originated in a man aged 30 to 39 in good health.

Here the CDR3 reads CSASFGELFF. In DNA, the CDR3 is TGCAGTGCTAGTTTTGGGGAGCTGTTTTTT. This rearrangement joins TRBV20-1 to TRBJ2-2; D call uncertain. The ends were cut back, 3 bases at V and 8 bases at J, with 4 bases in the middle. Germline-derived CDR1 and CDR2 are DFQATT and SNEGSKA (reference sequence). The length of the CDR3 is 10 residues.